This TCR beta chain was captured by sequencing in a study of tumor-infiltrating lymphocytes in primary liver carcinoma. The wider study: Spanning 30 to 69 years of age, the patients were men and women. Sequenced samples came back with roughly 3.5 to 7.13 million productive TCRbeta reads, and the counts looked alike across tissue types.

About this clonotype: What it recognizes is unknown. It may be a read error: a sequence one base away is much more abundant.

Study observations and caveats: Tumor-blood pairs (like tumor-adjacent pairs) overlapped less than tumor region pairs did.

The template, about 540 ng total RNA, yielded TCR beta cDNA made with a constant-region primer. Amplification in three nested multiplex PCR rounds with slightly modified ARM-PCR gave rise to TCR beta libraries. MiXCR was run by TCRdb on the multiplex PCR reads, yielding one entry per CDR3 protein. In the table there are approximately 340,000 distinct CDR3 sequences, 65% of which are singletons. In addition to blood RNA drawn from unsorted whole blood, germline DNA was extracted. The sequenced sample was peripheral blood. The clonotype originates from a man aged 35-49 years with primary liver carcinoma and hepatitis B virus infection.

The CDR3 region has the DNA TGTGCCAGCAGTGCCACGGTCGAAAATGGCTACACCTTC. Its translation is CASSATVENGYTF. The V call is TRBV6-1, the J call TRBJ1-2; no reliable D call. In germline, CDR1 is MNHNS, CDR2 SASEGT. V was trimmed by 4 bases and J by 6 bases, leaving 12 bases between them. The CDR3 runs to 13 residues.